This T cell receptor (beta chain) was profiled in a study of technical replicates of blood from a few donors. The data were produced by immunoSEQ multiplex PCR, yet TCRdb's version contains in-frame clones alone and is incomplete. Of about 68,000 clones in the sample, under 98% are singletons; the top ten hold over 0.2%. The CDR3 extends over 17 amino acids. Germline-derived CDR1 and CDR2 are SGHRS and YFSETQ. Deletions cut 0 bases from V and 0 bases from J, with 13 bases between. The V gene is TRBV5-1, the J gene TRBJ2-1, with TRBD2 as a possible D gene (5 bases). Sequencing was performed on T cells isolated from PBMCs. This sequence originates from a human donor in good health. The chain's CDR3 is CASSLGGARPSYNEQFF. CDR3 in DNA: TGCGCCAGCAGCTTGGGGGGAGCCAGACCCTCCTACAATGAGCAGTTCTTC.